This T cell receptor beta chain was captured by sequencing in a study of blood T cell repertoires in COVID-19. Exposed enrollees had met someone with a PCR-confirmed or clinician-diagnosed COVID-19 case at some point within the 2 weeks before study entry. TCRdb's table, derived via immunoSEQ multiplex PCR, lists solely in-frame clones and lacks some. The sample holds about 280,000 clones, 85% to 95% seen once. The source is a middle-aged man who had been exposed to COVID-19. The sample consisted of PBMCs or T cells enriched from blood (not recorded which).

In nucleotides, the CDR3 is TGTGCCAGTAGTCATCAGGGATGGACGGAAGATGGCTACACCTTC. This translates into CASSHQGWTEDGYTF. V is TRBV19 and J is TRBJ1-2, with D possibly being TRBD1 (5 bases). V gave up 5 bases and J gave up 6 bases, with 19 bases separating them. CDR3 length: 15 amino acids. The germline CDR1 and CDR2 sequences are LNHDA and SQIVND (reference sequence).